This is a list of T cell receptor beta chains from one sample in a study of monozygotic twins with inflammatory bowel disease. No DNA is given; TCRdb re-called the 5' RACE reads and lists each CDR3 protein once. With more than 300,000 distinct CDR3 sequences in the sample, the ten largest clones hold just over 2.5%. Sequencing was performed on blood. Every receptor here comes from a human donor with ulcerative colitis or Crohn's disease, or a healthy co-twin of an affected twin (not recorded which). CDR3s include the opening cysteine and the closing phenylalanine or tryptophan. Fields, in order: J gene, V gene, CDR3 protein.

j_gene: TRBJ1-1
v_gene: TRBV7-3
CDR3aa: CASSLSRSANTEAFF

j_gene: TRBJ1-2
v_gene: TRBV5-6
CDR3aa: CASSLRDRPNYGYTF

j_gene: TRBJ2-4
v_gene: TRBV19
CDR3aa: CASSVTPGQGVHIQYF

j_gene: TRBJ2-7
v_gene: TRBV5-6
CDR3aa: CASSLVRGASYEQYF

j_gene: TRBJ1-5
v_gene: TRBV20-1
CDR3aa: CSASPGTDNQPQHF

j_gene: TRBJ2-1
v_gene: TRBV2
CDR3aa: CASSVATGRDEQFF

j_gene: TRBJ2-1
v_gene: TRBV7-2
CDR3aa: CASSSHSNNEQFF

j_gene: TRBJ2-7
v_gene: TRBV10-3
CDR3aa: CAISDSPAYEQYF

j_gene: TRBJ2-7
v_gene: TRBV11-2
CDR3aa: CASSPWNSYYEQYF

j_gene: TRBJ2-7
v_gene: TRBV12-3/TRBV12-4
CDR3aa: CASSLAGNHYEQYF

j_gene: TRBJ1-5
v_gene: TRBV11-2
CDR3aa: CASSLQGVGQPQHF

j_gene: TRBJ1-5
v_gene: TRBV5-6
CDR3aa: CASRKSGTGGQPQHF

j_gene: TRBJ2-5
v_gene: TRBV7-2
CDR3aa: CASSLMSPSAYF

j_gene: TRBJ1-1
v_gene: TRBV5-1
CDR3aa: CASAKRVQGASMNTEAFF

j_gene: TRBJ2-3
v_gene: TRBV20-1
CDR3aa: CSAPSGVDRTDTQYF

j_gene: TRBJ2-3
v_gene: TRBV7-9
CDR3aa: CASSPGVGGPTDTQYF

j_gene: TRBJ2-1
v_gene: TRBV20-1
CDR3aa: CSAILSGVGAGGSYNEQFF

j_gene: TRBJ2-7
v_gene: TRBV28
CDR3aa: CASNSIFRSYEQYF

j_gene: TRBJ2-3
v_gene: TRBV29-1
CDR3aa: CSVGGTPSTDTQYF

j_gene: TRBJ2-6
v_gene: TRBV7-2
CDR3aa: CASSPRQGSGANVLTF

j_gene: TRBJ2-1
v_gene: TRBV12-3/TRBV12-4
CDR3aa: CASRPPFRDGQFF

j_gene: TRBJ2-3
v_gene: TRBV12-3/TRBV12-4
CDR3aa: CASSSQATRDTQYF

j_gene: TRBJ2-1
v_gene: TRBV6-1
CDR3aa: CASSARVSSYNEQFF

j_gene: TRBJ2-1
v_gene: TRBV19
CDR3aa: CASSPLDPKRDEQFF